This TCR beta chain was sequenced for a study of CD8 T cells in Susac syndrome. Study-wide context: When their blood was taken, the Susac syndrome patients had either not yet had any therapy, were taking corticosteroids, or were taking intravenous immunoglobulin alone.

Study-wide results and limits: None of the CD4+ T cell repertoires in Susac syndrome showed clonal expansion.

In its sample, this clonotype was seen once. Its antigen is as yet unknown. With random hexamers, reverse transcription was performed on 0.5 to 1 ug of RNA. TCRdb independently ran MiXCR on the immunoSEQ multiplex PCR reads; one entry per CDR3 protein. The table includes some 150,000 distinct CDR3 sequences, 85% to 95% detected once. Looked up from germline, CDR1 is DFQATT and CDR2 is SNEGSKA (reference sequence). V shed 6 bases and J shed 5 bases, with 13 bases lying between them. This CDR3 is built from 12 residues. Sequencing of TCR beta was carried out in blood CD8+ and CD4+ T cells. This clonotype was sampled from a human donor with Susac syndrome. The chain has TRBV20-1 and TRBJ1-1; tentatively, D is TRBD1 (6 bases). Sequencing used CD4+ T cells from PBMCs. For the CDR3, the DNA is TGCAGTGCAAACAGGGTTGGAACTGAAGCTTTCTTT. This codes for CSANRVGTEAFF.